A selection of T cell receptor beta chains follows, all from one sample in a study of T cell responses to AZD1222 COVID-19 vaccine. Sequenced by immunoSEQ multiplex PCR; TCRdb stores in-frame clones only, minus some. The sample carries 100,000 to 150,000 clones, roughly nine tenths recorded once. The sequenced sample was peripheral blood, obtained on day 0 of AZD1222 vaccination. Receptors originate from an adult in good health. Each CDR3 is given with its conserved first and last residue. Fields, in order: CDR3 protein, V gene, J gene.

CASSPGTKSTDTQYF	TRBV2	TRBJ2-3
CASSVAVGLVNNEQFF	TRBV9	TRBJ2-1
CASNPGGTGTLVKQYF	TRBV5-6	TRBJ2-7
CATSDLSGTGNQPQHF	TRBV24-1	TRBJ1-5
CASSSRDMFTGELFF	TRBV27	TRBJ2-2
CASSEGGGATDTQYF	TRBV6-4	TRBJ2-3
CASSHRPGTSGRNYEQYF	TRBV7-9	TRBJ2-7
CASSQGAGGFQPQHF	TRBV4-3	TRBJ1-5
CSALEGGRTYEQYF	TRBV29-1	TRBJ2-7
CASSVEGRSTDTQYF	TRBV9	TRBJ2-3
CASSSGKRQETQYF	TRBV10-1	TRBJ2-5
CASSVGLLYEQYF	TRBV7-7	TRBJ2-7
CASSPRDRGHHEQYF	TRBV7-2	TRBJ2-7
CASSSLVAGGSTDTQYF	TRBV5-6	TRBJ2-3
CASSYSLVPREQYF	TRBV6-2/TRBV6-3	TRBJ2-7
CASSQGPVTSGGWMGGEQFF	TRBV3-1/TRBV3-2	TRBJ2-1
CASSDRGRGGTEAFF	TRBV6-2/TRBV6-3	TRBJ1-1
CASSVRDRGFSGANVLTF	TRBV6-1	TRBJ2-6
CASSLSGQNHYEQYF	TRBV27	TRBJ2-7
CASRPGLAGEYEQYF	TRBV2	TRBJ2-7
CASRGTSSGANVLTF	TRBV6-4	TRBJ2-6
CASRSTGVENQPQHF	TRBV6-5	TRBJ1-5
CASSLGTGEETQYF	TRBV7-9	TRBJ2-5
CASSYGREGNEQYF	TRBV6-6	TRBJ2-7
CAISENLGGSYEQYF	TRBV10-3	TRBJ2-7
CATSDPGGLGGYTF	TRBV24-1	TRBJ1-2
CSVRGIHEQYF	TRBV29-1	TRBJ2-7
CASSERGLSYEQYF	TRBV6-1	TRBJ2-7
CSVSLTGAYEQYF	TRBV29-1	TRBJ2-7
CASNGGASSYNEQFF	TRBV19	TRBJ2-1
CASSSGTGTYEQYF	TRBV5-1	TRBJ2-7
CASSLMAAGGTEAFF	TRBV7-3	TRBJ1-1
CASSLSWRSSYNEQFF	TRBV13	TRBJ2-1
CASSNLYEQYF	TRBV19	TRBJ2-7
CASSYWDTEGKLFF	TRBV6-5	TRBJ1-4
CASSRRHQNTEAFF	TRBV16	TRBJ1-1
CASSQDLEKLFF	TRBV3-1/TRBV3-2	TRBJ1-4
CASSWDFSGNTIYF	TRBV6-5	TRBJ1-3
CASYYRGIGYTF	TRBV6-5	TRBJ1-2
CASSSSPLPYNEQFF	TRBV6-5	TRBJ2-1
CASSPDSSGANVLTF	TRBV5-1	TRBJ2-6
CASSVAGFSYEQYF	TRBV11-2	TRBJ2-7
CASRAAGLAGYEQFF	TRBV5-8	TRBJ2-1
CASGTSTPAQFF	TRBV7-2	TRBJ2-1
CAWARALAGVNEQYF	TRBV30	TRBJ2-7
CASRGGVDIQYF	TRBV12-3/TRBV12-4	TRBJ2-4